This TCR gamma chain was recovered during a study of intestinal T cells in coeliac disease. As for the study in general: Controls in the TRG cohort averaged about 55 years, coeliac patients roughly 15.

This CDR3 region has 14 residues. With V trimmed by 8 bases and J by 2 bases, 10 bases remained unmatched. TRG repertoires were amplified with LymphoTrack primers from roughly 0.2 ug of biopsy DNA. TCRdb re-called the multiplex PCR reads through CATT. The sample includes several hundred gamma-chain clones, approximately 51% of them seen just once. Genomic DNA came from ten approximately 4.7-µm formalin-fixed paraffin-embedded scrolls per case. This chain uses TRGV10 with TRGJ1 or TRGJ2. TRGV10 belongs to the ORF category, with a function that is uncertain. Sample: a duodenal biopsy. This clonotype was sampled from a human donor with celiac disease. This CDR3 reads CAAWGSTDYYKKLF. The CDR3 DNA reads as TGTGCTGCGTGGGGATCCACCGATTATTATAAGAAACTCTTT.